Listed below are T cell receptor beta chains from one sample, sequenced in a study of high-grade serous ovarian cancer treatment subgroups. Using immunoSEQ multiplex PCR, the repertoire was profiled, and TCRdb retains in-frame clones only, with some absent. The profile shows over a thousand clones, roughly two thirds of them singletons. Sequencing used tumor tissue. The receptors originated from a human donor with high-grade serous ovarian cancer. CDR3s include the opening cysteine and the closing phenylalanine or tryptophan. A D gene is named only where the DNA matches it firmly. The listing skips clone size in some rows; elsewhere it reads once, few, many or a size class.

TRBV5-1	TRBD1	NA	TRBJ2-6	CASSPWTGGTGANVLTF	TGCGCCAGCAGCCCCTGGACAGGGGGCACTGGGGCCAACGTCCTGACTTTC
TRBV28	NA	NA	TRBJ1-2	CASSLWAGYGYTF	TGTGCCAGCAGTTTATGGGCAGGGTATGGCTACACCTTC
TRBV14	NA	NA	TRBJ1-1	CASSQELGTRLNTEAFF	TGTGCCAGCAGCCAAGAGTTAGGTACACGTTTGAACACTGAAGCTTTCTTT
TRBV6-1	TRBD1	once	TRBJ1-5	CASSVGTESNQPQHF	TGTGCCAGCAGTGTCGGGACAGAAAGCAATCAGCCCCAGCATTTT
TRBV6-5	NA	NA	TRBJ2-3	CASSYSIIGTDTQYF	TGTGCCAGCAGTTACTCGATAATTGGCACAGATACGCAGTATTTT
TRBV5-4	NA	NA	TRBJ2-5	CASSLEQEYQETQYF	TGTGCCAGCAGCTTGGAGCAGGAGTACCAAGAGACCCAGTACTTC
TRBV13	NA	NA	TRBJ2-5	CASSPPRPEETQYF	TGTGCCAGCAGCCCCCCCCGCCCCGAAGAGACCCAGTACTTC
TRBV4-1	NA	NA	TRBJ2-3	CASSQAVGTSTDTQYF	TGCGCCAGCAGCCAAGCGGTTGGGACTAGCACAGATACGCAGTATTTT
TRBV5-4	NA	NA	TRBJ2-7	CASSPVGPGEHEQYF	TGTGCCAGCAGCCCGGTGGGACCCGGGGAACACGAGCAGTACTTC
TRBV6-4	NA	NA	TRBJ2-1	CASSDWDTPQNEQFF	TGTGCCAGCAGTGATTGGGACACTCCCCAGAATGAGCAGTTCTTC
TRBV9	TRBD2	NA	TRBJ2-3	CASSPRLAGGGPLTDTQYF	TGTGCCAGCAGCCCCCGACTAGCGGGAGGGGGCCCTCTCACAGATACGCAGTATTTT
TRBV6-5	TRBD1	NA	TRBJ1-2	CASSYQGAGGKGYTF	TGTGCCAGCAGTTATCAAGGGGCAGGGGGAAAGGGCTACACCTTC
TRBV6-1	NA	NA	TRBJ2-7	CASSSPGGEQYF	TGTGCCAGCAGTTCCCCGGGCGGCGAGCAGTACTTC
TRBV6-5	NA	NA	TRBJ1-1	CASIPPGTNTEAFF	TGTGCCAGCATCCCCCCCGGGACGAACACTGAAGCTTTCTTT
TRBV27	TRBD1	NA	TRBJ1-2	CASRGLGAGGGYGYTF	TGTGCCAGTCGCGGCTTGGGAGCAGGGGGCGGGTATGGCTACACCTTC
TRBV30	TRBD2	NA	TRBJ2-3	CACAGGGFPGTDTQYF	TGTGCCTGCGCCGGGGGGGGATTTCCGGGCACAGATACGCAGTATTTT
TRBV10-2	NA	NA	TRBJ1-2	CASSELSTTNYGYTF	TGCGCCAGCAGTGAACTTTCGACAACCAACTATGGCTACACCTTC
TRBV4-1	TRBD2	NA	TRBJ2-1	CASMSLAGGPGEQFF	TGCGCCAGCATGAGCCTAGCGGGAGGGCCGGGTGAGCAGTTCTTC
TRBV19	NA	NA	TRBJ1-1	CASSIQSEAFF	TGTGCCAGTAGTATTCAATCTGAAGCTTTCTTT
TRBV9	TRBD2	NA	TRBJ2-5	CASSATLADQETQYF	TGTGCCAGCAGTGCCACCCTAGCGGACCAAGAGACCCAGTACTTC